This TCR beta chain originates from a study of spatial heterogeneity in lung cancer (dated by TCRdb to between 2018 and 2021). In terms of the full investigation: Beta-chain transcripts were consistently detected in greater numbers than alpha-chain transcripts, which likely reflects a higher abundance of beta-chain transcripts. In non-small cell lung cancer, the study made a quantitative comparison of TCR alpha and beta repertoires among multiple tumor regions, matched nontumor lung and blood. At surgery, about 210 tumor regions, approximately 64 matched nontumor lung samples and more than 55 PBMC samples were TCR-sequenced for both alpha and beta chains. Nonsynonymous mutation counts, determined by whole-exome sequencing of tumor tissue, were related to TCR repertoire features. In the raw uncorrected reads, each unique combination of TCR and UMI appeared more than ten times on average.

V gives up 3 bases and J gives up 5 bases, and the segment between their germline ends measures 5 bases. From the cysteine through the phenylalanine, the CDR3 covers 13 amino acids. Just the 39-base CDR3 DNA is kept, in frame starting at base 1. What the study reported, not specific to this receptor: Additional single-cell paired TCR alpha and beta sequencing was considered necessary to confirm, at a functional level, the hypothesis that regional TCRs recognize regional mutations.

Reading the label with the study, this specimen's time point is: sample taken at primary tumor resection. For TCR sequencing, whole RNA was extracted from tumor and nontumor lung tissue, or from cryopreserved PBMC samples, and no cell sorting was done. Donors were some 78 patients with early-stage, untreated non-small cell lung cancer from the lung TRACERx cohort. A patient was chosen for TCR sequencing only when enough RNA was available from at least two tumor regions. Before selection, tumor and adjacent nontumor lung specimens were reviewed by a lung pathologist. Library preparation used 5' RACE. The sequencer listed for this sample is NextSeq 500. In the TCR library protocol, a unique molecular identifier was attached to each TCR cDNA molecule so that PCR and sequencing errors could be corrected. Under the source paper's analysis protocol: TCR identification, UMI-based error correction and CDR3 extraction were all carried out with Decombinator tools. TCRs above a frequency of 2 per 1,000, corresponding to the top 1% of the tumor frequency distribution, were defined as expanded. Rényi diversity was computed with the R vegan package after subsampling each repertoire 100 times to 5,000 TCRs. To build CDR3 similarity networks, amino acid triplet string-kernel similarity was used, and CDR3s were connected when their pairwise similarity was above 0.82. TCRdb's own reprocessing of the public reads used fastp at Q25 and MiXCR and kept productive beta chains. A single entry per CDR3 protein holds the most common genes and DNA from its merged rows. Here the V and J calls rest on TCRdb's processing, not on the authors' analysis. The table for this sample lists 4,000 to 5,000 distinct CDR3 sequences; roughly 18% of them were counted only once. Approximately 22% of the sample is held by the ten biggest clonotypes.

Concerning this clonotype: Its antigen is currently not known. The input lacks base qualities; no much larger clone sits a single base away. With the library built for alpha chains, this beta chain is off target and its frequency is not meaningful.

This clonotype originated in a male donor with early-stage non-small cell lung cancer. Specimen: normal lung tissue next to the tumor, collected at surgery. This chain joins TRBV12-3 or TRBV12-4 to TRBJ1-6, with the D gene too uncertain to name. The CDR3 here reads CASSFNNNSPLHF. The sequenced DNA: TGTGCCAGCAGTTTTAACAATAATTCACCCCTCCACTTT.